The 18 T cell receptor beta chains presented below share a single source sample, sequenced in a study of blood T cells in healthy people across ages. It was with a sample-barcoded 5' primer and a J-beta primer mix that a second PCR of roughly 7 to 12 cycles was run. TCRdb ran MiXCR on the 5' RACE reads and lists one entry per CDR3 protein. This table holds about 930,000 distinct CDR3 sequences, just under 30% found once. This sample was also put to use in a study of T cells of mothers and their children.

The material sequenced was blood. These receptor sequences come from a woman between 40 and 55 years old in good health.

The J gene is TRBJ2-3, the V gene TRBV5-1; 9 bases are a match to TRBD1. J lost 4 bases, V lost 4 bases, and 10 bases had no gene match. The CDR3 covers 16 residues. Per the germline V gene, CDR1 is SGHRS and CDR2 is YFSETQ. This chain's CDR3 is CASSIGTGNFADTQYF. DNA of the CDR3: TGCGCCAGCAGCATAGGGACAGGGAATTTTGCAGATACGCAGTATTTT.

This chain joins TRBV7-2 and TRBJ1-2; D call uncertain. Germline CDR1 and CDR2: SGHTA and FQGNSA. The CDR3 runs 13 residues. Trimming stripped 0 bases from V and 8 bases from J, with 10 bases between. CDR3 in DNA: TGTGCCAGCAGCTTAGCAGGACCGTCGGGCTACACCTTC. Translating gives CASSLAGPSGYTF.

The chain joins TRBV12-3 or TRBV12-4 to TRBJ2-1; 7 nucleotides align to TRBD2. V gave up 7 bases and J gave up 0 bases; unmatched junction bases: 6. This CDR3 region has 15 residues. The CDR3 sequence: CASTEGLNSYNEQFF. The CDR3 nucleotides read TGTGCCAGCACCGAGGGACTAAACTCCTACAATGAGCAGTTCTTC.

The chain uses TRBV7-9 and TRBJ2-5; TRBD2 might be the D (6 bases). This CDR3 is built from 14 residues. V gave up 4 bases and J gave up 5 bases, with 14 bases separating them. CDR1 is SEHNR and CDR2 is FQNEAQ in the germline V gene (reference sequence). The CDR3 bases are TGTGCCAGCAGCTATACAGCGGGTAGGGAGACCCAGTACTTC. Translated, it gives CASSYTAGRETQYF.

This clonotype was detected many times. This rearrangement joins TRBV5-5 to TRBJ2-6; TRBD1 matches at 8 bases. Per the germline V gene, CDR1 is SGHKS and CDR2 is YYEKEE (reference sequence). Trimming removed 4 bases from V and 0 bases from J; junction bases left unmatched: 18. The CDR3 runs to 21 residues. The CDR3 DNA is TGTGCCAGCAGCCCCCTAGGCTCATTCGGACAGGGACGCTCTGGGGCCAACGTCCTGACTTTC. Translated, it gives CASSPLGSFGQGRSGANVLTF.

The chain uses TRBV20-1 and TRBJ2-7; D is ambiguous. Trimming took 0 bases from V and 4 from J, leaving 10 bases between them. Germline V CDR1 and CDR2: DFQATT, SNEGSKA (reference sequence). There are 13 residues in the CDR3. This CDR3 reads CSARDGLGYEQYF. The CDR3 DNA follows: TGCAGTGCTAGAGATGGGCTAGGGTACGAGCAGTACTTC.

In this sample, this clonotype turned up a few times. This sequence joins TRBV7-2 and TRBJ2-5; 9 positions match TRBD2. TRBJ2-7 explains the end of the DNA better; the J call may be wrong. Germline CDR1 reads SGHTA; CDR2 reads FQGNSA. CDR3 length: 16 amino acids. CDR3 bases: TGTGCCAGCAGCTCGTTAGCGGGAGTAGTTAACGACGAGCAGTACTTC. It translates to CASSSLAGVVNDEQYF.

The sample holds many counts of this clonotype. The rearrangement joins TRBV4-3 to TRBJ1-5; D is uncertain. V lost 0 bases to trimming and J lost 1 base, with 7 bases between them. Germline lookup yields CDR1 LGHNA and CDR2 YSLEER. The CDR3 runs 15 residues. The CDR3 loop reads CASSQEYWSNQPQHF. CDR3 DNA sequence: TGCGCCAGCAGCCAAGAATACTGGAGCAATCAGCCCCAGCATTTT.

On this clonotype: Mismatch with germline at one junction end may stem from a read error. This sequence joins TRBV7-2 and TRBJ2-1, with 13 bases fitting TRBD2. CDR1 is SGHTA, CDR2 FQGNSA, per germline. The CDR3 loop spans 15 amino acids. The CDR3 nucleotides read TGTGCCAGCATACTGGGACTAGCGGGGCACAATGAGCAGGTCTTC. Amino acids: CASILGLAGHNEQVF.

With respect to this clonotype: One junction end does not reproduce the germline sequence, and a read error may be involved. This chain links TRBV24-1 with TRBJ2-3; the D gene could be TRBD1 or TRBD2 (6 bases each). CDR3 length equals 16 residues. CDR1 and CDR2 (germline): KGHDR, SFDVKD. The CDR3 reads CAISDPEQGAGDTQYF. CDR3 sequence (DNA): TGTGCCATCAGTGACCCGGAACAGGGAGCGGGAGATACGCAGTATTTT.

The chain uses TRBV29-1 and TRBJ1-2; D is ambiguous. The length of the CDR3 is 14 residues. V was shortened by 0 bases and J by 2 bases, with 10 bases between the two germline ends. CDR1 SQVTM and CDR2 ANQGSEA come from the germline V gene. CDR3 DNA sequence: TGCAGCGTTGAAGATGCGGTAGTCAACTATGGCTACACCTTC. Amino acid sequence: CSVEDAVVNYGYTF.

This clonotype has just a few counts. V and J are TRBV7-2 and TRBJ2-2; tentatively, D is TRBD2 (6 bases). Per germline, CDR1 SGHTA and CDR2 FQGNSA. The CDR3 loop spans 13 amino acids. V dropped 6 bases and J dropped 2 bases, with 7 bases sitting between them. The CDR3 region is CASRRGNTGELFF. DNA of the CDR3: TGTGCCAGCAGGCGGGGAAACACCGGGGAGCTGTTTTTT.

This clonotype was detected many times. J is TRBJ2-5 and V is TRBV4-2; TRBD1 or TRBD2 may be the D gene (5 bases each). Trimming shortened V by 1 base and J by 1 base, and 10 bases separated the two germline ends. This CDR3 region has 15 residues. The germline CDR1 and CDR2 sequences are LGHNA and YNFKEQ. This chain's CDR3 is CASSQAGDPQETQYF. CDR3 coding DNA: TGTGCCAGCAGCCAAGCCGGGGACCCCCAAGAGACCCAGTACTTC.

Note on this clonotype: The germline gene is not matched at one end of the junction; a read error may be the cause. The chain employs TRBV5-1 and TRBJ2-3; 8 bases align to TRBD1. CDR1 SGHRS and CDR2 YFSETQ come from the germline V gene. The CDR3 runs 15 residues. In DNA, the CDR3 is TGCACCAGCAGCCTCCGTGGGACAGGCCCAGATACGCAGTATTTT. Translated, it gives CTSSLRGTGPDTQYF.

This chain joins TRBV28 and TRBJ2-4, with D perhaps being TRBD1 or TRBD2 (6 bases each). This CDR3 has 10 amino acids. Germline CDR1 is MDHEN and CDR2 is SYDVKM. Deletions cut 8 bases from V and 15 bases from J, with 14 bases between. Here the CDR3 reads CASQRGVTYF. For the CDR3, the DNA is TGTGCCAGCCAGAGGGGGGTCACGTACTTC.

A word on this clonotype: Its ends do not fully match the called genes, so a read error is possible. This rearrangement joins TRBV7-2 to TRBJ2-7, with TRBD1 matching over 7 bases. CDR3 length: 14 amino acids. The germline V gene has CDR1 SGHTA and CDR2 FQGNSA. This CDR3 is CAGSLDRSSYEQYF. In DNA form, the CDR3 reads TGTGCCGGCAGCTTGGACAGGAGCTCCTACGAGCAGTACTTC.

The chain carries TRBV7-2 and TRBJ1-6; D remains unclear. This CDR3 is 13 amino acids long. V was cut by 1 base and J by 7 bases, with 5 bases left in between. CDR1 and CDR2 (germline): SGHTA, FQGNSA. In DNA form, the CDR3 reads TGTGCCAGCAGCTTAGGGGTGAATTCACCCCTCCACTTT. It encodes CASSLGVNSPLHF.

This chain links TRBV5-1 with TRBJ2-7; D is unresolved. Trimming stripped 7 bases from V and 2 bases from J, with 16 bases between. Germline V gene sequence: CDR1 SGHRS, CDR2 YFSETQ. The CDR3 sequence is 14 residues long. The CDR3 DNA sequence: TGCGCCAGCGCATGCCAGGACGGAACCTACGAGCAGTACTTC. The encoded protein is CASACQDGTYEQYF.